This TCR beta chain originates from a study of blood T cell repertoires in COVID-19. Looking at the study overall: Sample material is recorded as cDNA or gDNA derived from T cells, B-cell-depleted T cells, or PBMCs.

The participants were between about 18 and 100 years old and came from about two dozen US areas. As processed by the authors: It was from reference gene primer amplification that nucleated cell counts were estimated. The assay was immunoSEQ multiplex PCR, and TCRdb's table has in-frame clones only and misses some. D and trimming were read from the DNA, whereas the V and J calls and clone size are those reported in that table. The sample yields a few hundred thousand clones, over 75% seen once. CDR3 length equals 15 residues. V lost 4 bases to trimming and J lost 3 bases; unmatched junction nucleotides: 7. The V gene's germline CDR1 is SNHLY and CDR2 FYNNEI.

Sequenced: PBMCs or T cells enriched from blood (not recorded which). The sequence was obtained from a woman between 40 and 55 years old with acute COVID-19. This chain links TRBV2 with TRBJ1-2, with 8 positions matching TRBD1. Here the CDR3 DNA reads TGTGCCAGCAGTGTGCCAGGGGGCGCCCACTATGGCTACACCTTC. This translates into CASSVPGGAHYGYTF.